This T cell receptor beta chain comes out of a study of cytomegalovirus exposure and HLA in healthy donors. As for the study in general: Unique TCR beta sequences numbering about 100 million came from some 200 million T cells in an earlier analysis. Early released data comprised about 90 million unique TCRs from HLA-typed donors.

General study points: The classifier reportedly diagnosed cytomegalovirus status with high specificity and sensitivity. Altogether, 150 to 200 TCR beta chains were recorded as cytomegalovirus-associated.

The CDR3 sequence is 15 residues long. The V gene end was trimmed by 0 bases and the J gene end by 8 bases; junction bases not matched to a gene: 8. The germline V gene has CDR1 LGHNA and CDR2 YNFKEQ. Concerning this clone: Its antigen is undetermined.

With 60 Vbeta and 13 Jbeta primers, the PCR was carried out. Generated by immunoSEQ multiplex PCR, the TCRdb table keeps only in-frame clones and is missing some. The sample consists of approximately 170,000 clones, approximately 83% of them appearing once. What was sequenced was PBMCs. V is TRBV4-2 and J is TRBJ1-1; 8 bases are shared with TRBD1. This clonotype was obtained from a boy between 2 and 10 years old in good health and CMV-seronegative. CDR3 in DNA: TGTGCCAGCAGCCAAGATGTGAGACAGGGGAACGAAGCTTTCTTT. Its protein is CASSQDVRQGNEAFF.